The rows below give T cell receptor beta chains drawn from one sample of a study of blood T cells in healthy people across ages. TCRdb re-called the 5' RACE reads with MiXCR, one entry per CDR3 protein. The sample lists about 1 million distinct CDR3 sequences; 40% to 55% were seen once. The source material was blood. These receptor sequences come from an older woman in good health. Each CDR3 is given with its conserved first and last residue. A D gene is named only where the DNA matches it firmly. A row's size may be missing; if present it is once, few, many or a size class.

j_call d_call clone_size v_call cdr3_aa cdr3_nt
TRBJ2-7 . many TRBV7-9 CASSKHSGEQYF TGTGCCAGCAGCAAACACAGCGGCGAGCAGTACTTC
TRBJ2-7 TRBD1 . TRBV10-3 CATSEGTGAYEQYF TGTGCCACCAGTGAGGGAACAGGGGCCTACGAGCAGTACTTC
TRBJ1-4 . . TRBV3-1 CASSPRGHSRLEKLFF TGTGCCAGCAGCCCTAGGGGACATTCGAGACTTGAAAAACTGTTTTTT
TRBJ2-5 TRBD2 many TRBV12-3/TRBV12-4 CASRLAVQETQYF TGTGCCAGCAGGCTAGCGGTTCAAGAGACCCAGTACTTC
TRBJ2-7 . few TRBV7-3 CASSLRGSREQYF TGTGCCAGCAGCTTAAGAGGGTCTCGCGAGCAGTACTTC
TRBJ2-5 . few TRBV29-1 CSVSYQETQYF TGCAGCGTTTCCTACCAAGAGACCCAGTACTTC
TRBJ2-1 . . TRBV7-9 CASSLEGQGGNEQFF TGTGCCAGCAGCTTAGAAGGGCAGGGTGGAAATGAGCAGTTCTTC
TRBJ2-7 . . TRBV5-1 CASSDDDMNLYEQYF TGCGCCAGCAGCGATGATGACATGAACCTCTACGAGCAGTACTTC
TRBJ2-7 TRBD2 few TRBV9 CASSVSGGGSYEQYF TGTGCCAGCAGCGTTAGCGGGGGGGGATCCTACGAGCAGTACTTC
TRBJ2-7 TRBD2 few TRBV9 CASSLGLVGEQYF TGTGCCAGCAGTCTTGGACTAGTGGGAGAGCAGTACTTC
TRBJ1-2 TRBD1 few TRBV15 CATSRVGDSLNYGYTF TGTGCCACCAGCAGAGTTGGGGACAGCCTTAACTATGGCTACACCTTC
TRBJ2-7 . few TRBV10-3 CAISESIAEVDQSYEQYF TGTGCCATCAGTGAGTCGATAGCGGAGGTGGATCAGTCCTACGAGCAGTACTTC
TRBJ1-2 . few TRBV29-1 CSVDDGPRGYGYTF TGCAGCGTTGATGATGGGCCCAGGGGCTATGGCTACACCTTC
TRBJ1-1 . . TRBV20-1 CSARFTTMNTEAFF TGCAGTGCCCGGTTTACGACGATGAACACTGAAGCTTTCTTT
TRBJ1-2 . . TRBV20-1 CSAREWSARGYTF TGCAGTGCTAGAGAGTGGTCGGCTAGGGGCTACACCTTC
TRBJ2-5 TRBD1 few TRBV6-2/TRBV6-3 CASSYSGTGAETQYF TGTGCCAGCAGTTACTCCGGGACAGGGGCAGAGACCCAGTACTTC
TRBJ2-3 TRBD2 many TRBV11-2 CASSWTSGTDTQYF TGTGCCAGCAGCTGGACTAGCGGCACAGATACGCAGTATTTT
TRBJ2-7 TRBD1 few TRBV13 CASSAGRWGQTYEQYF TGTGCCAGCAGCGCAGGGCGTTGGGGACAGACCTACGAGCAGTACTTC
TRBJ2-1 . . TRBV7-9 CASSFLDPSGHNEQFF TGTGCCAGCAGCTTTCTAGACCCGTCAGGGCACAATGAGCAGTTCTTC
TRBJ1-1 TRBD1 . TRBV5-5 CASTRDRGNTEAFF TGTGCCAGCACCCGGGACAGGGGGAACACTGAAGCTTTCTTT
TRBJ2-2 TRBD1 . TRBV25-1 CASRKSWGTGVHGELFF TGTGCCAGCAGGAAATCCTGGGGGACAGGGGTGCACGGGGAGCTGTTTTTT
TRBJ1-4 . . TRBV16 CASSLKGDIVNEKLFF TGTGCCAGCAGCCTCAAAGGGGACATCGTAAATGAAAAACTGTTTTTT
TRBJ2-7 TRBD1 . TRBV20-1 CSASRGTGGTYEQYF TGCAGTGCTAGTCGGGGGACAGGGGGGACTTACGAGCAGTACTTC
TRBJ2-7 TRBD2 . TRBV7-9 CTSSSGGTYEQYF TGTACCAGCAGCTCGGGAGGGACCTACGAGCAGTACTTC
TRBJ2-3 . few TRBV11-1 CASSFEAGGSLPDTQYF TGTGCCAGCAGCTTCGAGGCCGGAGGGTCGTTGCCAGATACGCAGTATTTT
TRBJ2-1 TRBD2 . TRBV12-3/TRBV12-4 CASSGLASSYNEQFF TGTGCCAGCAGCGGACTAGCGAGCTCCTACAATGAGCAGTTCTTC
TRBJ1-1 . . TRBV20-1 CSARLKNTEAFF TGCAGTGCTAGGCTGAAGAACACTGAAGCTTTCTTT
TRBJ2-4 . . TRBV12-3/TRBV12-4 CASTPLWAWDGTQNIQYF TGTGCCAGCACTCCCCTTTGGGCGTGGGACGGCACACAAAACATTCAGTACTTC
TRBJ2-3 . . TRBV27 CASTGSHTDTQYF TGTGCCAGCACTGGCAGTCACACAGATACGCAGTATTTT
TRBJ2-7 TRBD2 few TRBV29-1 CSVDAGSSGIYEQYF TGCAGCGTTGACGCTGGGTCTAGCGGCATCTACGAGCAGTACTTC
TRBJ2-1 . once TRBV11-3 CASSLASNSNEQFF TGTGCCAGCAGCTTAGCTTCCAATTCAAATGAGCAGTTCTTC